Sequencing of this T cell receptor beta chain was carried out in a study of blood T cells in healthy people across ages (dated by TCRdb to the mid-2010s). General notes on the study: In model experiments, template switching captured roughly one uniquely barcoded TCR beta cDNA molecule for every two T cells. The study measured age-related changes in TCR beta repertoire diversity using deep sequencing normalized with unique cDNA molecular identifiers. The donors were split into four age groups: young (average around 15 years), middle-aged (roughly 42), aged (around 67) and long-lived (roughly 80). To avoid experimental bias, donors of different ages were spread randomly across the sequencing lanes. Two additional independent replicas of 1 million unique cDNA reads from the same blood draw were analyzed for two donors (one aged 18 to 30 and one aged 80 or older).

The 39 donors, aged roughly 6 to 90 years, were systemically healthy Caucasian individuals from Russia. Each donor gave 9.5 to 10 milliliters of peripheral blood, drawn into EDTA-treated Vacutainer tubes. Ficoll-Paque density-gradient centrifugation was used to isolate PBMCs, with at least 6.5 million per sample. Total RNA was extracted from PBMCs with Trizol reagent, with at least 5.5 micrograms obtained per sample. Naive CD45RAhigh/CD27high T cell percentages were measured by flow cytometry on a PBMC aliquot from every donor. Library preparation employed 5' RACE. The instrument given in TCRdb is Illumina HiSeq 2500. A second PCR of roughly 7 to 12 cycles was run with a J-beta primer mix and a sample-barcoded 5' primer. A unique molecular identifier was introduced onto each TCR beta cDNA molecule by a template-switch 5' adaptor carrying 12 random nucleotides. Each sample yielded at least 3 million CDR3-containing paired-end reads. All of the RNA was converted into first-strand cDNA using the Mint cDNA synthesis kit, with a TRBC-specific oligonucleotide serving as the primer. After uracil-DNA glycosylase treatment, a first 18-cycle PCR used universal primers M1SS and BC2_uni_R on all cDNA. Under the source paper's analysis protocol: Normalization of each sample was performed by random selection of 1 million high-quality reads, each carrying a distinct molecular identifier. Reads with shared molecular identifiers were discarded instead of being binned into consensus sequences. MiTCR, set to a Q25 quality threshold and the strictest error-elimination algorithm, was used for CDR3 identification, clonotype clustering and error correction. A nonparametric unseen species model using Euler transformation provided a lower-bound estimate of total TCR beta diversity. Using fastp trimming at Q25 and MiXCR clonotype assembly, TCRdb reanalyzed the public sequencing data and kept in-frame beta chains. A single entry per CDR3 protein holds the most common genes and DNA from its merged rows. What appears here as the V and J calls and clone size reflects TCRdb's work, not the paper's. The sample table holds approximately 1,000,000 distinct CDR3 sequences, of which roughly two fifths were seen once. Together, the top ten hold 10% to 15% of the sample.

About this clonotype: Its target antigen remains unknown. Base qualities were left out, and no much larger clone turns up one base away.

General conclusions and limits of the study: The percentage of naive T cells measured by flow cytometry correlated strongly with observed TCR beta diversity. Observed TCR beta diversity per million T cells fell roughly linearly with age, and a significant reduction was already apparent by age approximately 41. Because the CMV infection status of the donors was unknown, age-related changes in expanded clonotypes may potentially have been confounded. Because profiling used bulk unsorted PBMCs, naive and antigen-experienced compartments could not be compared conclusively. Estimates of total diversity based on one million sequenced T cells were regarded as lower bounds and as underestimates. Compared with the aged group, the long-lived group had more naive CD4+ T cells, fewer expanded clones and increased TCR diversity, a pattern suggesting age selection.

The germline ends are 7 bases apart after V is trimmed by 4 bases and J by 3 bases. Looking up the germline V gene (reference sequence) yields CDR1 DFQATT and CDR2 SNEGSKA. The CDR3 holds 12 amino acids from the cysteine to the phenylalanine. The retained sequence is limited to the CDR3, 36 bases, with the frame set at the first base. Rearrangement joined TRBV20-1 to TRBJ1-5; no D gene call is confident. Material for sequencing was blood. This sequence was found in a man between 18 and 35 years old in good health. In nucleotides, the sequence is TGCAGTGCTAAGGGCCTCAATCAGCCCCAGCATTTT. Its product reads: CSAKGLNQPQHF.